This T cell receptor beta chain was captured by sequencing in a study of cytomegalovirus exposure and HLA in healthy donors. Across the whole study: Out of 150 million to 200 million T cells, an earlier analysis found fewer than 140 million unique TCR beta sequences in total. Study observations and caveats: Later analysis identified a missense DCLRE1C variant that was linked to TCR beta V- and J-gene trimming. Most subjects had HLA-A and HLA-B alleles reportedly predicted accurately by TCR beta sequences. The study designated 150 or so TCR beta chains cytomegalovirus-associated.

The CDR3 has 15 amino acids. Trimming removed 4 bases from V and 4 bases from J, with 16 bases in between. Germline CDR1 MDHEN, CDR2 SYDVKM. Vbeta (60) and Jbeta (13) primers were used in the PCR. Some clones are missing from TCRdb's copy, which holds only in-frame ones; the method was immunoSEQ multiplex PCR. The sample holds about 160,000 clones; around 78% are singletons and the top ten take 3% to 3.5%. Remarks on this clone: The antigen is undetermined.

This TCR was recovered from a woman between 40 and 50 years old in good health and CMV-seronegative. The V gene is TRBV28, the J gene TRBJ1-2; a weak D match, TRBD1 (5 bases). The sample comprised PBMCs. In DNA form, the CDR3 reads TGTGCCAGCAGTTCGCACGACAGCTTCGTCTATGGCTACACCTTC. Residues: CASSSHDSFVYGYTF.